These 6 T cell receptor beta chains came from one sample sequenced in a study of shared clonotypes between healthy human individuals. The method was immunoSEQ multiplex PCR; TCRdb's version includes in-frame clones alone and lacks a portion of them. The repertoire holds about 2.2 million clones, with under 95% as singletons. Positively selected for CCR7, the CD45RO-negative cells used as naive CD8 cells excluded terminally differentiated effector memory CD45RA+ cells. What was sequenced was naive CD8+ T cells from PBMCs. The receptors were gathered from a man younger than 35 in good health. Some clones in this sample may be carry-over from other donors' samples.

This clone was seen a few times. Written as DNA, the CDR3 is TGTGCCAGCAGCGTAGTGTATCCGAACACTGAAGCTTTCTTT. Encoded protein: CASSVVYPNTEAFF. The V call is TRBV9, the J call TRBJ1-1; D gene ambiguous. Germline lookup yields CDR1 SGDLS and CDR2 YYNGEE. Trimming shortened V by 0 bases and J by 1 base, and 7 bases separated the two germline ends. This CDR3 spans 14 amino acids.

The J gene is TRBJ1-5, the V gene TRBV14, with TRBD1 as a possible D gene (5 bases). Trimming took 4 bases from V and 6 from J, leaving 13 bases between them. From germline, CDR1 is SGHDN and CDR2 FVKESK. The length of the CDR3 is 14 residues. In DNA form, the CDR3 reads TGTGCCAGCAGCCCCCGAGGGGCGGTTCAGCCCCAGCATTTT. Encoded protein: CASSPRGAVQPQHF.

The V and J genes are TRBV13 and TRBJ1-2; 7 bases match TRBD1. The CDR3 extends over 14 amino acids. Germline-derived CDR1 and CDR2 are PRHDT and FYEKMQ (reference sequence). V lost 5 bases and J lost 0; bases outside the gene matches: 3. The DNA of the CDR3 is TGTGCCAGCAGCCACGGGACAGCTAACTATGGCTACACCTTC. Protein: CASSHGTANYGYTF. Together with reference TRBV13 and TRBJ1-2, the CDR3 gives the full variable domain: AAGVIQSPRHLIKEKRETATLKCYPIPRHDTVYWYQQGPGQDPQFLISFYEKMQSDKGSIPDRFSAQQFSDYHSELNMSSLELGDSALYFCASSHGTANYGYTFGSGTRLTVV.

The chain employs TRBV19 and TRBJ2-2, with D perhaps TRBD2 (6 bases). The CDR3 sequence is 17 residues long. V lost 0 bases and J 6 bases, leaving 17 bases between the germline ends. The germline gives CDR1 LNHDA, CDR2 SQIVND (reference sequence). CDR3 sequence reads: CASSIDLWREEAGELFF. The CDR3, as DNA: TGTGCCAGTAGTATAGATCTATGGAGGGAAGAGGCCGGGGAGCTGTTTTTT.

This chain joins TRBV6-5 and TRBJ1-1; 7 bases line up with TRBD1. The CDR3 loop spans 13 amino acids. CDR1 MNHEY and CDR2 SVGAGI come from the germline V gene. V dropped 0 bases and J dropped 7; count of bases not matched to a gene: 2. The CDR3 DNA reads TGTGCCAGCAGTTACTCTCGGGACAGTGAAGCTTTCTTT. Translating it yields CASSYSRDSEAFF.

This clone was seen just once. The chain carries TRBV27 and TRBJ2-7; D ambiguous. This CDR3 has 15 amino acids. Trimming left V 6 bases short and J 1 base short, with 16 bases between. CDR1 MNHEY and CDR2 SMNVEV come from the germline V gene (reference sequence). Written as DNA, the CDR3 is TGTGCCAGCAGCCCCAGGTTTTTCGGATCCTACGAGCAGTACTTC. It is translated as CASSPRFFGSYEQYF.